The 15 T cell receptor beta chains listed next were all sequenced from one sample in a study of CD8+ T cells in alopecia areata. After isolation, RNA underwent reverse transcription to generate cDNA as the sequencing template. Sequencing used immunoSEQ multiplex PCR; TCRdb keeps in-frame clones, though not all of them. Here the sample spans roughly 130,000 clones, 50% to 60% being singletons. The source material was CD4+ T cells sorted from blood, sampled at week 0. Receptor source: a human donor with alopecia areata.

This rearrangement joins TRBV7-3 to TRBJ2-6; possibly TRBD1 or TRBD2 for D (5 bases each). The CDR3 loop spans 17 amino acids. Germline loops: CDR1 SGHTA, CDR2 FQGTGA. Trimming left V 5 bases short and J 0 bases short, with 14 bases between. The CDR3 protein is CASSPPGRNSGANVLTF. The CDR3 DNA is TGTGCCAGCAGCCCGCCGGGACGTAACTCTGGGGCCAACGTCCTGACTTTC.

This clone was observed a few times. V is TRBV20-1 and J is TRBJ1-1, with D unresolved. The CDR3 loop spans 11 amino acids. Germline V gene data show CDR1 as DFQATT and CDR2 as SNEGSKA (reference sequence). The V and J ends lost 3 bases and 8 bases respectively, with 10 bases between them. CDR3 sequence (DNA): TGCAGTGCTAGGACCTCTAAAGAAGCTTTCTTT. Encoded protein: CSARTSKEAFF.

CDR3 DNA sequence: TGTGCCAGCGAACAGTTTGTCAATCAGCCCCAGCATTTT. Its translation: CASEQFVNQPQHF. The rearrangement uses TRBV6-6 and TRBJ1-5; D not certain. V lost 8 bases and J lost 3, with 11 bases in between. CDR1 and CDR2 (germline): MNHNY, SVGAGI (reference sequence). CDR3 length: 13 residues.

This sequence joins TRBV5-1 and TRBJ2-5; a possible D gene is TRBD2 (5 bases). V lost 6 bases, J lost 5 bases, and 14 bases lay in between. There are 13 residues in the CDR3. Germline lookup yields CDR1 SGHRS and CDR2 YFSETQ. CDR3 region: CASKPGSGETQYF. The CDR3 DNA follows: TGCGCCAGCAAACCGGGGAGTGGGGAGACCCAGTACTTC. The entire variable domain, with the rest obtained from reference TRBV5-1 and TRBJ2-5, is as follows: KAGVTQTPRYLIKTRGQQVTLSCSPISGHRSVSWYQQTPGQGLQFLFEYFSETQRNKGNFPGRFSGRQFSNSRSEMNVSTLELGDSALYLCASKPGSGETQYFGPGTRLLVL.

This clone has more than one count but fewer than ten. The chain recombines TRBV5-4 with TRBJ2-7, with D unresolved. The CDR3 totals 12 residues. Trimming stripped 6 bases from V and 4 bases from J, with 11 bases between. The V gene's germline CDR1 is SGHNT and CDR2 YYREEE (reference sequence). This CDR3 reads CASTSRNYEQYF. CDR3 DNA sequence: TGTGCCAGCACGAGCAGGAATTACGAGCAGTACTTC.

This clone was detected a few times. The chain carries TRBV15 and TRBJ2-7; no clear D. Germline-derived CDR1 and CDR2 are LNHNV and YYDKDF (reference sequence). V dropped 4 bases and J dropped 3 bases, with 10 bases sitting between them. CDR3 length: 13 residues. CDR3 sequence (DNA): TGTGCCACCAGCATGGGCACCAACTACGAGCAGTACTTC. Amino acid sequence: CATSMGTNYEQYF.

The chain employs TRBV6-6 and TRBJ2-7; 10 bases are a match to TRBD2. V was clipped by 5 bases and J by 3 bases; unmatched bases: 4. CDR1 is MNHNY, CDR2 SVGAGI, per germline (reference sequence). The CDR3 has 14 amino acids. The CDR3 sequence is CASSTRTSGYEQYF. The DNA for the CDR3 is TGTGCCAGCAGTACCCGGACTAGCGGCTACGAGCAGTACTTC.

This clone was seen a handful of times. The chain uses TRBV2 and TRBJ1-1; D unclear. This CDR3 region has 15 residues. Per germline, CDR1 SNHLY and CDR2 FYNNEI. V was shortened by 0 bases and J by 7 bases, with 15 bases between the two germline ends. CDR3 coding DNA: TGTGCCAGCAGTGAAGCAGTCCCAAGGGAGGGTGAAGCTTTCTTT. Protein: CASSEAVPREGEAFF.

V and J are TRBV11-1 and TRBJ1-4; D gene uncertain. The germline V gene encodes CDR1 SGHAT and CDR2 FQDESV (reference sequence). This CDR3 spans 14 amino acids. V was cut by 3 bases and J by 7 bases, with 12 bases left in between. CDR3 amino acids: CASSFWGSGEKLFF. Here the CDR3 DNA reads TGTGCCAGCAGCTTCTGGGGAAGCGGTGAAAAACTGTTTTTT. The entire variable domain, with the rest obtained from reference TRBV11-1 and TRBJ1-4, is as follows: EAEVAQSPRYKITEKSQAVAFWCDPISGHATLYWYRQILGQGPELLVQFQDESVVDDSQLPKDRFSAERLKGVDSTLKIQPAELGDSAMYLCASSFWGSGEKLFFGSGTQLSVL.

This chain links TRBV30 with TRBJ2-7, with 7 bases matching TRBD1. This CDR3 is 13 amino acids long. V lost 5 bases and J lost 6; bases outside the gene matches: 10. Germline V CDR1 and CDR2: GTSNPN, SVGIG (reference sequence). DNA for the CDR3: TGTGCCTGGGCTACAGGGGTATCGCGCGAGCAGTACTTC. Amino acids: CAWATGVSREQYF.

This sequence joins TRBV19 and TRBJ1-5; D perhaps matches TRBD1 (5 bases). CDR1 is LNHDA, CDR2 SQIVND, per germline (reference sequence). V lost 1 base to trimming and J lost 5 bases, with 6 bases between them. There are 13 residues in the CDR3. CDR3 in amino acids: CASSIVGDQPQHF. CDR3 nucleotide sequence: TGTGCCAGTAGTATAGTGGGGGATCAGCCCCAGCATTTT. The full variable domain, rest sourced from reference TRBV19 and TRBJ1-5, is DGGITQSPKYLFRKEGQNVTLSCEQNLNHDAMYWYRQDPGQGLRLIYYSQIVNDFQKGDIAEGYSVSREKKESFPLTVTSAQKNPTAFYLCASSIVGDQPQHFGDGTRLSIL.

This clone turned up a few times. The chain couples TRBV7-3 to TRBJ1-2; TRBD1 is a possible D gene (5 bases). Per the germline V gene, CDR1 is SGHTA and CDR2 is FQGTGA. Deletions cut 2 bases from V and 5 bases from J, with 12 bases between. The CDR3 extends over 14 amino acids. CDR3 in DNA: TGTGCCAGCAGCTTAGTCTCGGAGGGGTATGGCTACACCTTC. Its translation: CASSLVSEGYGYTF.

V and J are TRBV27 and TRBJ1-5; the D is unclear. With 1 base removed from V and 4 bases from J, the gap between germline ends came to 5 bases. The CDR3 covers 13 residues. Germline V gene sequence: CDR1 MNHEY, CDR2 SMNVEV (reference sequence). CDR3 sequence reads: CASSLLANQPQHF. The CDR3 DNA reads TGTGCCAGCAGTTTATTGGCGAATCAGCCCCAGCATTTT.

The chain carries TRBV18 and TRBJ2-1; possibly TRBD2 for D (6 bases). CDR3 length equals 15 residues. Trimming stripped 0 bases from V and 3 bases from J, with 9 bases between. The germline CDR1 and CDR2 sequences are KGHSH and LQKENI. CDR3 nucleotide sequence: TGTGCCAGCTCACCACCTAGCGGCAACTACAATGAGCAGTTCTTC. Protein: CASSPPSGNYNEQFF.

The chain joins TRBV30 to TRBJ2-3; 8 bases are shared with TRBD1. This CDR3 spans 16 amino acids. J lost 2 bases, V lost 0 bases, and 7 bases had no gene match. Germline V gene sequence: CDR1 GTSNPN, CDR2 SVGIG (reference sequence). The CDR3 DNA sequence: TGTGCCTGGAGTGTATACCAGGACAGGGACACAGATACGCAGTATTTT. This sequence encodes CAWSVYQDRDTDTQYF. The full variable domain, completed using reference TRBV30 and TRBJ2-3, is SQTIHQWPATLVQPVGSPLSLECTVEGTSNPNLYWYRQAAGRGLQLLFYSVGIGQISSEVPQNLSASRPQDRQFILSSKKLLLSDSGFYLCAWSVYQDRDTDTQYFGPGTRLTVL.